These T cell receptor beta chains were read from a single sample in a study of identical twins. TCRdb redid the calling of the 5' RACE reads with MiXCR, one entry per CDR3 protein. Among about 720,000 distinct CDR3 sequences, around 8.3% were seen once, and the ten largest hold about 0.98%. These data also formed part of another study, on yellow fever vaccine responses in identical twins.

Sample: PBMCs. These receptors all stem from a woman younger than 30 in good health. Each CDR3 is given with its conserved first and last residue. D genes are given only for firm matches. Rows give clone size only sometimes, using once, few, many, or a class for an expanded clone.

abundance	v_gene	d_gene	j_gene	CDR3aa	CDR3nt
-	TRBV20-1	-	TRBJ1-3	CSARVRGNTIYF	TGCAGTGCTAGAGTTAGAGGAAACACCATATATTTT
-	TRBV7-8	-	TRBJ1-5	CASSLARLQRRNQPQHF	TGTGCCAGCAGCTTAGCGAGGTTACAACGGCGCAATCAGCCCCAGCATTTT
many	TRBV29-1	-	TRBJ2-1	CSVDSAIGNNEQFF	TGCAGCGTTGACAGTGCAATAGGTAACAATGAGCAGTTCTTC
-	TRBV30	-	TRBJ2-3	CAWSVSDTQYF	TGTGCCTGGAGTGTTTCAGATACGCAGTATTTT
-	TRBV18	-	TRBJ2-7	CASRPGVGLYEQYF	TGTGCCAGCCGACCGGGGGTAGGACTCTACGAGCAGTACTTC
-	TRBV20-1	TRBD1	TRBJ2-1	CSARGRQGGYNEQFF	TGCAGTGCTAGAGGGCGACAGGGTGGCTACAATGAGCAGTTCTTC
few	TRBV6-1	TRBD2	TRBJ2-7	CASSKTSGAIYEQYF	TGTGCCAGCAGTAAGACTAGCGGGGCTATCTACGAGCAGTACTTC
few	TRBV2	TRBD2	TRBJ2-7	CASSERPSGYEQYF	TGTGCCAGCAGTGAGAGGCCTAGCGGCTACGAGCAGTACTTC
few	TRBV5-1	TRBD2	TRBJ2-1	CASSLTSGGDYNEQFF	TGCGCCAGCAGCCTCACTAGCGGGGGTGACTACAATGAGCAGTTCTTC
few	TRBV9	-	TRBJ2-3	CASSVARGEITDTQYF	TGTGCCAGCAGCGTAGCACGGGGAGAGATCACAGATACGCAGTATTTT
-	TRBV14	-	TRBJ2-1	CASSKTATSPNLFF	TGTGCCAGCAGCAAAACCGCTACTAGCCCCAATCTATTCTTC
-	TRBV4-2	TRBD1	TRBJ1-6	CASSQEPGQGSSPLHF	TGTGCCAGCAGCCAAGAGCCGGGACAGGGGAGTTCACCCCTCCACTTT
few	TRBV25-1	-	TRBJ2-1	CASSEIPGPEDNEQFF	TGTGCCAGCAGTGAAATTCCTGGGCCCGAGGACAATGAGCAGTTCTTC
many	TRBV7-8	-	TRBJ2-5	CASSFFAGETQYF	TGTGCCAGCAGCTTCTTCGCCGGCGAGACCCAGTACTTC
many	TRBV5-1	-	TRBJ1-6	CASSLEARSYNSPLHF	TGCGCCAGCAGCTTGGAGGCCAGGTCCTATAATTCACCCCTCCACTTT
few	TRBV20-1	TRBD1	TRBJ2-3	CSASPSGQGGGGTQYF	TGCAGTGCGAGTCCCTCGGGACAGGGGGGCGGGGGTACGCAGTATTTT
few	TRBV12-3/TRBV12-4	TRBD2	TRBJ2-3	CASSLRLAGVVSTDTQYF	TGTGCCAGCAGTTTGCGACTAGCGGGAGTTGTTAGCACAGATACGCAGTATTTT
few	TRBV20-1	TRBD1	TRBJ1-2	CSARGDRVGYTF	TGCAGTGCTAGAGGGGACAGGGTTGGCTACACCTTC
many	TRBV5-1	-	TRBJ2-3	CASSLNRGNTDTQYF	TGCGCCAGCAGCTTGAATAGGGGAAACACAGATACGCAGTATTTT
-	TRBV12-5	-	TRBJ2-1	CASGLGQAYNEQFF	TGTGCTAGTGGTTTGGGACAGGCCTACAATGAGCAGTTCTTC
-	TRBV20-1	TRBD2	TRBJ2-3	CSAGGREIGTDTQYF	TGCAGTGCTGGCGGGCGGGAGATTGGCACAGATACGCAGTATTTT
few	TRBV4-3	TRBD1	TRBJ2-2	CASSPTEGQGVSTGELFF	TGCGCCAGCAGCCCCACCGAGGGACAGGGGGTTTCGACCGGGGAGCTGTTTTTT
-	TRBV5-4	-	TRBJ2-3	CASSLAGGRVSDTQYF	TGTGCCAGCAGCTTGGCCGGTGGCAGGGTTTCAGATACGCAGTATTTT
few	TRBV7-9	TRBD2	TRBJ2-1	CASSFHLKREGLREQFF	TGTGCCAGCAGCTTTCACTTGAAGCGGGAGGGCCTCCGTGAGCAGTTCTTC
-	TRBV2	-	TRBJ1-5	CASAGRGPQHF	TGTGCCAGCGCGGGGAGGGGGCCCCAGCATTTT
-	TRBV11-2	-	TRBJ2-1	CASSLSWGEFF	TGTGCCAGCAGCTTAAGTTGGGGGGAGTTCTTC
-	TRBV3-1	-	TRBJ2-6	CASSHRGFGANVLTF	TGTGCCAGCAGCCACAGGGGCTTTGGGGCCAACGTCCTGACTTTC
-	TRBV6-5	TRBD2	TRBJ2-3	CASSSWTSFAGDTQYF	TGTGCCAGCAGTTCCTGGACTAGCTTCGCGGGAGATACGCAGTATTTT
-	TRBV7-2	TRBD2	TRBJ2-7	CASSKSGRPYEQYF	TGTGCCAGCAGCAAAAGCGGGAGGCCCTACGAGCAGTACTTC
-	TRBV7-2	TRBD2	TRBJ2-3	CASSLATVGLAGGGTDTQYF	TGTGCCAGCAGCTTAGCAACAGTGGGACTAGCGGGAGGTGGCACAGATACGCAGTATTTT
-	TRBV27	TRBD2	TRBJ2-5	CASSFLALSGGNQETQYF	TGTGCCAGCAGTTTCCTGGCCCTTAGCGGGGGGAACCAAGAGACCCAGTACTTC
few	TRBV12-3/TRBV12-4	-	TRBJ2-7	CASSPTRSSFSYEQYF	TGTGCCAGCAGTCCTACGAGGAGTTCTTTCTCCTACGAGCAGTACTTC
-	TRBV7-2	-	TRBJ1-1	CASSPDFITNTEAFF	TGTGCCAGCAGCCCGGATTTCATTACGAACACTGAAGCTTTCTTT
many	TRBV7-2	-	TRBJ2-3	CASSPITDTQYF	TGTGCCAGCAGCCCGATCACAGATACGCAGTATTTT
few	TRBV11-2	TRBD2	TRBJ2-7	CASSLTSGTSSYEQYF	TGTGCCAGCAGCCTCACTAGCGGGACAAGCTCCTACGAGCAGTACTTC
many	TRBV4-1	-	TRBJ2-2	CASSQAGTPGVGELFF	TGCGCCAGCAGCCAAGCTGGGACACCAGGGGTCGGGGAGCTGTTTTTT
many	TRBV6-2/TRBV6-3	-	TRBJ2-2	CASRTSNTGELFF	TGTGCCAGCAGGACTAGTAACACCGGGGAGCTGTTTTTT
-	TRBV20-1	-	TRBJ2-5	CSARTEETQYF	TGCAGTGCTAGAACAGAGGAGACCCAGTACTTC
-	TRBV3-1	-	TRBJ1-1	CASSQVRGEKNTEAFF	TGTGCCAGCAGCCAAGTGCGAGGGGAGAAGAACACTGAAGCTTTCTTT
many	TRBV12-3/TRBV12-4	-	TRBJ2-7	CASSSGGEQYF	TGTGCCAGCAGCTCAGGGGGGGAGCAGTACTTC
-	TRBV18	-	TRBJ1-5	CASSADTGNQPQHF	TGTGCCAGTTCCGCGGACACGGGGAATCAGCCCCAGCATTTT
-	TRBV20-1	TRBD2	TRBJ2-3	CSARILEGLAGGPSTDTQYF	TGCAGTGCTAGAATCCTGGAGGGACTAGCGGGGGGCCCGAGCACAGATACGCAGTATTTT
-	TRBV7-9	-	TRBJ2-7	CASSLNLGAFSYEQYF	TGTGCCAGCAGCCTCAATTTAGGAGCGTTTTCCTACGAGCAGTACTTC
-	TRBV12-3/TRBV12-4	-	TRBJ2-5	CASSSVWGETQYF	TGTGCCAGCAGTTCAGTCTGGGGAGAGACCCAGTACTTC
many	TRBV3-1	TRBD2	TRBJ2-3	CASSQEGGLAGGDTQYF	TGTGCCAGCAGCCAAGAGGGAGGACTAGCGGGAGGAGATACGCAGTATTTT
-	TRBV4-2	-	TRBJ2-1	CASSPSRAGHNEQFF	TGTGCCAGCAGCCCCTCTCGGGCAGGACACAATGAGCAGTTCTTC
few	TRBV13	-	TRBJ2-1	CASSFPNSGYNEQFF	TGTGCCAGCAGCTTCCCGAACAGCGGGTACAATGAGCAGTTCTTC
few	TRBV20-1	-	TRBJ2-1	CSARSWDGSSYNEQFF	TGCAGTGCTCGAAGTTGGGACGGGAGCTCCTACAATGAGCAGTTCTTC
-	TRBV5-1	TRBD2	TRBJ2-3	CASSPGTSGRGADTQYF	TGCGCCAGCAGCCCCGGGACTAGCGGGAGAGGGGCAGATACGCAGTATTTT